This TCR beta chain stems from a study of T cells in Graves' hyperthyroidism and ophthalmopathy. Study-wide results and limits: With a median lead of 6.5 months before onset, the model predicted ophthalmopathy. Blood shared most expanded thyroid clonotypes above 0.001.

TCR beta CDR3 regions were amplified from RNA. The HTBI primer set drove a first-round RT-PCR of the TCR CDR3. MiXCR, applied by TCRdb to the multiplex PCR reads, yields one record per CDR3 protein. Of 500,000 to 800,000 distinct CDR3 sequences in the sample, 45% were seen once. The CDR3 extends over 16 amino acids. With V trimmed by 4 bases and J by 3 bases, 3 bases remained unmatched. Germline V CDR1 and CDR2: SGDLS, YYNGEE. Criteria for exclusion of patients were uncontrolled infection, other autoimmune disease, pregnancy or lactation. Diagnoses used clinical symptoms, serum thyroxine and TRAb, thyroid ultrasound and orbital computed tomography. This clonotype was seen a few times. Its antigen is still unknown.

The sequence was obtained from an adult man with Graves' disease, either hyperthyroidism or ophthalmopathy (not recorded which). The chain is built from TRBV9 and TRBJ2-2; 13 bases match TRBD2. Sequencing input: peripheral blood or thyroid tissue (not recorded which). In DNA form, the CDR3 reads TGTGCCAGCAGCCCCGGGACTAGCGGGGACACCGGGGAGCTGTTTTTT. Protein product: CASSPGTSGDTGELFF.